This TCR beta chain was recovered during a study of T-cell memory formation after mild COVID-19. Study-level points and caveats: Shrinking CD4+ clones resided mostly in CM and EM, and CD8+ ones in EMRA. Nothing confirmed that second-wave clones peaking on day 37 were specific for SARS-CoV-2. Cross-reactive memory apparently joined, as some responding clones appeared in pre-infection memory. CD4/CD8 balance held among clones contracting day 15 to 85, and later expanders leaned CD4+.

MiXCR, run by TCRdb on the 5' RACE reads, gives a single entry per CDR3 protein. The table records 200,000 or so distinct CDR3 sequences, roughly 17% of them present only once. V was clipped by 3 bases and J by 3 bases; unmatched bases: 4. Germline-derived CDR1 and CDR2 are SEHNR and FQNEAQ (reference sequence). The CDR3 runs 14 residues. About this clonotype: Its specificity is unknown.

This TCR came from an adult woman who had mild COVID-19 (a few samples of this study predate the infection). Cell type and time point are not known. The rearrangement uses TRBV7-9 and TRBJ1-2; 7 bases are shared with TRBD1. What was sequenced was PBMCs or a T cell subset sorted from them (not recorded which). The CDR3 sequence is CASSLSRGDYGYTF. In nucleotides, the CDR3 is TGTGCCAGCAGCTTGAGCAGGGGGGACTATGGCTACACCTTC.